This T cell receptor beta chain was recovered during a study of blood T cell repertoires in COVID-19. The CDR3 extends over 15 amino acids. V dropped 5 bases and J dropped 2 bases, with 16 bases sitting between them. Per germline, CDR1 SGHVS and CDR2 FQNEAQ. Only in-frame clones appear in the TCRdb table, and some are missing; sequencing was by immunoSEQ multiplex PCR. The sample records around 300,000 clones, 87% being singletons. This clonotype originated in a young man with active or convalescent COVID-19. V usage is TRBV7-8 and J usage is TRBJ2-7, with D possibly TRBD1 on 5 matching bases. Material for sequencing was peripheral blood. CDR3 in DNA: TGTGCCAGCAGCCCAATTCAGGGTTCGCCCTACGAGCAGTACTTC. It encodes CASSPIQGSPYEQYF.